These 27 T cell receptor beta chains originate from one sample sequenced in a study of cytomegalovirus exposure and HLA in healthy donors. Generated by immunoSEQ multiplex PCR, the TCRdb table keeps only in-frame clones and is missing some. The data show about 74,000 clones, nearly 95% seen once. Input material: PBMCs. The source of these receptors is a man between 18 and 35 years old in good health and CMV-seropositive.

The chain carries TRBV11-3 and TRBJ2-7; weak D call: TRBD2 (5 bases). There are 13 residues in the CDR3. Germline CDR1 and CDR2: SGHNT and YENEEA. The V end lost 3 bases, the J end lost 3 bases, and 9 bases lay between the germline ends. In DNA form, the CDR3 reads TGTGCCAGCAGCTTGAGGGTTGGCTACGAGCAGTACTTC. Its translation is CASSLRVGYEQYF.

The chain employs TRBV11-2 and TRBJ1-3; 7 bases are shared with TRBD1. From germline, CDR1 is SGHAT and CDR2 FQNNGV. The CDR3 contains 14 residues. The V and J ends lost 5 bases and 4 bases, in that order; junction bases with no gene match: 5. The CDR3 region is CASSIRQGGNTIYF. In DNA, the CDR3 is TGTGCCAGCAGCATACGACAGGGAGGAAACACCATATATTTT. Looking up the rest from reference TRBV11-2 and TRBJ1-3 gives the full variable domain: EAGVAQSPRYKIIEKRQSVAFWCNPISGHATLYWYQQILGQGPKLLIQFQNNGVVDDSQLPKDRFSAERLKGVDSTLKIQPAKLEDSAVYLCASSIRQGGNTIYFGEGSWLTVV.

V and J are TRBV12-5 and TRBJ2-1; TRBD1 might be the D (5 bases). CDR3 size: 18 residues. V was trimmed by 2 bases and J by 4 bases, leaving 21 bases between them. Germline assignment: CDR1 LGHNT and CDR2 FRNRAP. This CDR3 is CASGLSPQTAPFYNEQFF. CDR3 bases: TGTGCTAGTGGTTTGAGCCCCCAGACAGCCCCATTTTACAATGAGCAGTTCTTC.

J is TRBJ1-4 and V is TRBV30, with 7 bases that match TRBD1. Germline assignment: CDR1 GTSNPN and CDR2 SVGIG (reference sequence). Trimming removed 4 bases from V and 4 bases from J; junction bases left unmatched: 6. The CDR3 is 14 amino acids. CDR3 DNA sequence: TGTGCCTGGACTCTGGGACAGAATAATGAAAAACTGTTTTTT. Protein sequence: CAWTLGQNNEKLFF.

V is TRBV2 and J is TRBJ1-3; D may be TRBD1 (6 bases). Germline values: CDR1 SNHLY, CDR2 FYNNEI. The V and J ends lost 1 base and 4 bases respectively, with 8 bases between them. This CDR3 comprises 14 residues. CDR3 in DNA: TGTGCCAGCAGTGAAGGCAGGGGAGGAAACACCATATATTTT. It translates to CASSEGRGGNTIYF.

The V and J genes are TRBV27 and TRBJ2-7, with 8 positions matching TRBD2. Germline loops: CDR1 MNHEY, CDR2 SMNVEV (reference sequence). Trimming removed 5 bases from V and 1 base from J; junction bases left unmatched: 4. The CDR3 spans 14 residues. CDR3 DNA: TGTGCCAGCAGTCATGGGACTAGTTCCTACGAGCAGTACTTC. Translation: CASSHGTSSYEQYF.

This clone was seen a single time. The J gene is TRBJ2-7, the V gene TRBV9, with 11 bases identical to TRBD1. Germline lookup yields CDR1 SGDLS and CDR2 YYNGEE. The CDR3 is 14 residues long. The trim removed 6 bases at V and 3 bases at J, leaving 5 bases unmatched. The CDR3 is CASTRGTGGYEQYF. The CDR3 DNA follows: TGTGCCAGCACCAGAGGGACAGGGGGCTACGAGCAGTACTTC.

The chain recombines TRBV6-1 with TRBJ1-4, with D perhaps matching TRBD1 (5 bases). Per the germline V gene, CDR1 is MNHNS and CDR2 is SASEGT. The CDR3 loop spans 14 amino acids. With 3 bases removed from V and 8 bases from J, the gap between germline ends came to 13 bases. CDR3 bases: TGTGCCAGCAGTGAGGGGCTCCGTCAGGAAAAACTGTTTTTT. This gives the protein CASSEGLRQEKLFF.

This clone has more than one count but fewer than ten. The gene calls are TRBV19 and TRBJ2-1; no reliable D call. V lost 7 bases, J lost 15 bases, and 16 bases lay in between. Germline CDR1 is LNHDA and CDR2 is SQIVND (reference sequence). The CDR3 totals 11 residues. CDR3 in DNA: TGTGCCAGTACCCGAGCCCATCATCGGTTCTTC. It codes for CASTRAHHRFF.

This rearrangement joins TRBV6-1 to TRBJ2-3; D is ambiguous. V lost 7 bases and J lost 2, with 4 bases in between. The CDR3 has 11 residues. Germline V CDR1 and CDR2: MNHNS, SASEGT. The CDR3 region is CASTITDTQYF. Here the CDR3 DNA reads TGTGCCAGCACCATCACAGATACGCAGTATTTT.

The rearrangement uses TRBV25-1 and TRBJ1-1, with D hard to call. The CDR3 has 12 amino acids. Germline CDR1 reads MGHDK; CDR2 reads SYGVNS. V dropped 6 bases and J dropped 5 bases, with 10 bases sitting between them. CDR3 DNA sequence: TGTGCCAGCAGAGAGGGATGGACTGAAGCTTTCTTT. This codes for CASREGWTEAFF.

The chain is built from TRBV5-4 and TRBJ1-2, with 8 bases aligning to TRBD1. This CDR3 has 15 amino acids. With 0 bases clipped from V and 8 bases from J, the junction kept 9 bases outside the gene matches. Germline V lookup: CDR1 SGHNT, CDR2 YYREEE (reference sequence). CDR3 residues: CASSLAGQGEEGYTF. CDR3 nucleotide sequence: TGTGCCAGCAGCTTGGCCGGACAGGGTGAAGAGGGCTACACCTTC. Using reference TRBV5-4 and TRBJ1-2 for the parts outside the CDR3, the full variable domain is ETGVTQSPTHLIKTRGQQVTLRCSSQSGHNTVSWYQQALGQGPQFIFQYYREEENGRGNFPPRFSGLQFPNYSSELNVNALELDDSALYLCASSLAGQGEEGYTFGSGTRLTVV.

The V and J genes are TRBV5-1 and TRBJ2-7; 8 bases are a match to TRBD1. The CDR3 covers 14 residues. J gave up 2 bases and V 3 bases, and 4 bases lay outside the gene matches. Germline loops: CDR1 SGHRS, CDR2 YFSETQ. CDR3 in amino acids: CASSSGQATYEQYF. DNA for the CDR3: TGCGCCAGCAGCTCGGGACAGGCGACCTACGAGCAGTACTTC.

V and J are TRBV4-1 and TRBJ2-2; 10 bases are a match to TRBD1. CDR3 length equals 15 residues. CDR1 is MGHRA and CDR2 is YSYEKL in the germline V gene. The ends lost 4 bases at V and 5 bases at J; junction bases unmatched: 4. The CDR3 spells CASSPRQGATGELFF. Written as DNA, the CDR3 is TGCGCCAGCAGCCCCCGACAGGGGGCTACCGGGGAGCTGTTTTTT.

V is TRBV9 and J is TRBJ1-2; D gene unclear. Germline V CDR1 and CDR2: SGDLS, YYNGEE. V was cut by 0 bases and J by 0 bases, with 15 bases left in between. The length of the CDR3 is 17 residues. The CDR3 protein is CASSVEDGISANYGYTF. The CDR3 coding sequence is TGTGCCAGCAGCGTAGAGGACGGGATTTCGGCTAACTATGGCTACACCTTC.

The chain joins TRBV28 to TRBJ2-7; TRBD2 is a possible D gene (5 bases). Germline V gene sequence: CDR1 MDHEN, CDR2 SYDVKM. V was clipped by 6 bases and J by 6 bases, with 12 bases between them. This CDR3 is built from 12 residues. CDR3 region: CASSPNGGEQYF. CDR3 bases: TGTGCCAGCAGCCCTAATGGAGGCGAGCAGTACTTC.

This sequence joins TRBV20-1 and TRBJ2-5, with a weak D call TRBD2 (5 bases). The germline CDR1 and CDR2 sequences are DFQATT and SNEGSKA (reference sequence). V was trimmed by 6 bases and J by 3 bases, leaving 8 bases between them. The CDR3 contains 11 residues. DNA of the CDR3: TGCAGTGCCCTGCGGGAAGAGACCCAGTACTTC. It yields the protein CSALREETQYF.

The CDR3 loop reads CASNNYRVTYEQYF. CDR3 bases: TGTGCCAGCAATAATTACAGGGTAACCTACGAGCAGTACTTC. The chain joins TRBV6-1 to TRBJ2-7; D may be TRBD1 (6 bases). This CDR3 is 14 amino acids long. In germline, CDR1 is MNHNS, CDR2 SASEGT. Trimming removed 7 bases from V and 2 bases from J, with 15 bases in between.

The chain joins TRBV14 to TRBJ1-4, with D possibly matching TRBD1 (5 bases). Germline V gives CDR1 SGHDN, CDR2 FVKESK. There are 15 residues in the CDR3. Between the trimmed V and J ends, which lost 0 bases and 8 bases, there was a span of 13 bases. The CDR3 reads CASSQDRGGGEKLFF. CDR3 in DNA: TGTGCCAGCAGCCAAGATAGGGGCGGAGGGGAAAAACTGTTTTTT. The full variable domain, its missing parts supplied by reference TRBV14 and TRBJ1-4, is EAGVTQFPSHSVIEKGQTVTLRCDPISGHDNLYWYRRVMGKEIKFLLHFVKESKQDESGMPNNRFLAERTGGTYSTLKVQPAELEDSGVYFCASSQDRGGGEKLFFGSGTQLSVL.

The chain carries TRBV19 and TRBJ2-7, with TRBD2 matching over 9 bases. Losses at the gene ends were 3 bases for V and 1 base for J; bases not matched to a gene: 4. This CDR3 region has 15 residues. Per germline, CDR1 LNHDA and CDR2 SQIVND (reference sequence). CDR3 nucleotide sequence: TGTGCCAGTAGTATTTTGACTAGCGGTTCCTACGAGCAGTACTTC. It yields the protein CASSILTSGSYEQYF.

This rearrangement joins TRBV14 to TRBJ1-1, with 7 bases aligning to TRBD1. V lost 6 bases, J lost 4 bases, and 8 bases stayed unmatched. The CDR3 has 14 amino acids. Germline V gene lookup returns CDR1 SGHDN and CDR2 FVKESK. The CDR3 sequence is CASSTAGGSTEAFF. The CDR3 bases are TGTGCCAGCAGTACCGCAGGGGGAAGCACTGAAGCTTTCTTT. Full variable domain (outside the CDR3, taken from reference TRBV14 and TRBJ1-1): EAGVTQFPSHSVIEKGQTVTLRCDPISGHDNLYWYRRVMGKEIKFLLHFVKESKQDESGMPNNRFLAERTGGTYSTLKVQPAELEDSGVYFCASSTAGGSTEAFFGQGTRLTVV.

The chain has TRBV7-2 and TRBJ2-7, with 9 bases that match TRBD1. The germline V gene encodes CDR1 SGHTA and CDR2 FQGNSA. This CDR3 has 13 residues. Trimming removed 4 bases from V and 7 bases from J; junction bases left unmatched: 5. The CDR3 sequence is CASSWGQGWEQYF. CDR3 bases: TGTGCCAGCAGCTGGGGACAGGGCTGGGAGCAGTACTTC. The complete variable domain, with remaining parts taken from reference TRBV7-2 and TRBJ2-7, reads GAGVSQSPSNKVTEKGKDVELRCDPISGHTALYWYRQSLGQGLEFLIYFQGNSAPDKSGLPSDRFSAERTGGSVSTLTIQRTQQEDSAVYLCASSWGQGWEQYFGPGTRLTVT.

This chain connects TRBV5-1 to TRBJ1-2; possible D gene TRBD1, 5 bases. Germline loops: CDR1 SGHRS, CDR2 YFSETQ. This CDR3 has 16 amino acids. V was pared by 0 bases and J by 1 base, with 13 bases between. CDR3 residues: CASSLAPPTDNYGYTF. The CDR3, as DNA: TGCGCCAGCAGCTTGGCCCCCCCGACAGATAACTATGGCTACACCTTC.

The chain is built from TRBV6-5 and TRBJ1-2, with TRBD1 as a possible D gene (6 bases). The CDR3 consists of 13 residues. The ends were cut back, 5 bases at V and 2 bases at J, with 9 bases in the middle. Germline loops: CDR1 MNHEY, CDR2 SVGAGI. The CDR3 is CASSRTGNYGYTF. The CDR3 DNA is TGTGCCAGCAGTCGCACAGGGAACTATGGCTACACCTTC.

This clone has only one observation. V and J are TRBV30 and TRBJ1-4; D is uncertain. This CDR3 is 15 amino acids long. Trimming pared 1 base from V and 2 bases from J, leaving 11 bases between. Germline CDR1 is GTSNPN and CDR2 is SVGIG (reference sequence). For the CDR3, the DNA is TGTGCCTGGAGTGGACAAGTTCAGACTAATGAAAAACTGTTTTTT. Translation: CAWSGQVQTNEKLFF.

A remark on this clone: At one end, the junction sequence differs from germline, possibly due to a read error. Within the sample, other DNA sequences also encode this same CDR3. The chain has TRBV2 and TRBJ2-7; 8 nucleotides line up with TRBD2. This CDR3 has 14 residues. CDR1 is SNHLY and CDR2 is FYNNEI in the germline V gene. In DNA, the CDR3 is TGTGCCAGCAATCGCGGGACTAGACCCTACGAGCAGTACTTT. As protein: CASNRGTRPYEQYF.

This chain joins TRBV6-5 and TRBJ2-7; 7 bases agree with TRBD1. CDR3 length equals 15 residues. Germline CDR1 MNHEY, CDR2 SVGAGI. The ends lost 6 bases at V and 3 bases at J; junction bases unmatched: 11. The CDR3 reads CASRPDRLGIYEQYF. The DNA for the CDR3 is TGTGCCAGCAGACCGGACAGGTTAGGCATCTACGAGCAGTACTTC.